This T cell receptor beta chain was sequenced during a study of response to subunit inactivated influenza vaccine. Study-wide results and caveats: Each seasonal influenza vaccination recruits few new T cells, the authors suggested.

Trimming removed 1 base at V and 6 bases at J, with 10 bases between. The CDR3 is made up of 14 amino acids. Of note for this clonotype: The antigen is undetermined.

TCRdb fed the RT-PCR reads into MiXCR, producing one record per CDR3 protein. The sample lists approximately 530,000 distinct CDR3 sequences; 7.6% were seen once. The specimen comprised PBMCs from blood, sampled roughly 24 months after vaccination. V is TRBV12-3 or TRBV12-4 and J is TRBJ1-5; a weak D match, TRBD1 (5 bases). The source is a man between 50 and 75 years old who received an inactivated influenza vaccine. CDR3 coding DNA: TGTGCCAGCAGTTTAGAGGTAGACAGTCAGCCCCAGCATTTT. Translated, it gives CASSLEVDSQPQHF.